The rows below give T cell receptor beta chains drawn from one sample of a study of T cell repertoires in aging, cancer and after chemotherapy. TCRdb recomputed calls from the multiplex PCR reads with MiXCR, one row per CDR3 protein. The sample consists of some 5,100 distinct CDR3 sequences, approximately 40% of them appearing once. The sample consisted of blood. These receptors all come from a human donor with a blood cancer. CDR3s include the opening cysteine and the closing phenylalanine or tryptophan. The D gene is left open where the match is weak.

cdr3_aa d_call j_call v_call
CASSQASTFYNSPLHF NA TRBJ1-6 TRBV4-3
CSVEIYTGELFF NA TRBJ2-2 TRBV29-1
CASITSWANEQFF NA TRBJ2-1 TRBV12-3/TRBV12-4
CASSSPGSSGGHEQYF NA TRBJ2-7 TRBV19
CATSGQGWQPQHF TRBD1 TRBJ1-5 TRBV24-1
CASSPGQGINYGYTF TRBD1 TRBJ1-2 TRBV11-2
CASSPRRLAANNEQFF TRBD2 TRBJ2-1 TRBV11-1
CASSYRHNDGYTF NA TRBJ1-2 TRBV6-5
CASSWDRDLENIQYF TRBD1 TRBJ2-4 TRBV5-5
CASSLGPGENYEQYF NA TRBJ2-7 TRBV5-4
CAWRQNTEAFF NA TRBJ1-1 TRBV30
CASSLQLARGGDTQYF TRBD2 TRBJ2-3 TRBV7-6
CASRSGTGVNIQYF TRBD1 TRBJ2-4 TRBV6-2/TRBV6-3
CASSLSLGASGRTDTQYF TRBD2 TRBJ2-3 TRBV11-1
CASSRRTSLDTQYF NA TRBJ2-3 TRBV5-5
CAWSEGTSGHNEQFF TRBD2 TRBJ2-1 TRBV30
CASRSGHLRGEKLFF NA TRBJ1-4 TRBV11-2
CAWSRWAGGGETQYF TRBD2 TRBJ2-5 TRBV30